This record looks at one T cell receptor beta chain sequence and its context. The entry originates in a study of blood T cell repertoires in COVID-19. The CDR3 covers 19 residues. J lost 6 bases, V lost 3 bases, and 17 bases had no gene match. Germline V gene lookup returns CDR1 MNHEY and CDR2 SMNVEV (reference sequence). Some clones are missing from TCRdb's copy, which holds only in-frame ones; the method was immunoSEQ multiplex PCR. The table records some 250,000 clones, roughly 91% of them present only once. The TCR was taken from a woman in her 40s who had recovered from COVID-19. The V gene is TRBV27, the J gene TRBJ1-6, with 7 nucleotides matching TRBD1. The specimen was peripheral blood. This CDR3 is CASSFQSWTGVGANSPLHF. CDR3 DNA: TGTGCCAGCAGTTTCCAGAGTTGGACAGGCGTAGGGGCTAATTCACCCCTCCACTTT.